This T cell receptor (beta chain) was sequenced in a study of blood T cell repertoires in COVID-19. As for the study in general: Samples taken during acute and convalescent COVID-19 were collected in the United States, Italy and Spain.

Original processing notes: From reference gene primer amplification, estimates of nucleated cell counts were derived. Profiled with immunoSEQ multiplex PCR; TCRdb holds only in-frame clones, not every one. That table supplies the V and J calls and clone size; D and trimming were determined from the DNA. The repertoire holds some 250,000 clones, 70% to 90% seen once, with roughly 5.8% in the top ten. V lost 1 base, J lost 8 bases, and 11 bases lay in between. CDR3 length: 13 amino acids. Germline values: CDR1 MDHEN, CDR2 SYDVKM. The clonotype originates from a man in his sixties with acute or convalescent COVID-19. Specimen: peripheral blood. The rearrangement joins TRBV28 to TRBJ1-1; tentatively, D is TRBD1 (5 bases). CDR3 DNA sequence: TGTGCCAGCAGTTTATCCGGGCGGGGGGAAGCTTTCTTT. Translation gives CASSLSGRGEAFF.